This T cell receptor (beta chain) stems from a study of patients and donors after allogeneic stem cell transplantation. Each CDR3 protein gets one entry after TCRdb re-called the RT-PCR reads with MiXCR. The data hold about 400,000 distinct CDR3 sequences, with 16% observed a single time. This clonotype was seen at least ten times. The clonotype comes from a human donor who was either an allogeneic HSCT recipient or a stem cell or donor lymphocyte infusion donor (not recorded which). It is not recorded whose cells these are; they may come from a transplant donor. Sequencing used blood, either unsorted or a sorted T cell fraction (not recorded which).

As DNA, the CDR3 is TGCAGTGCTGTTACAGGGGATCAGCCCCAGCATTTT. Protein: CSAVTGDQPQHF. The chain recombines TRBV20-1 with TRBJ1-5; 7 nucleotides match TRBD1. The ends lost 5 bases at V and 5 bases at J; junction bases unmatched: 3. Per germline, CDR1 DFQATT and CDR2 SNEGSKA (reference sequence). There are 12 residues in the CDR3.